The rows below give T cell receptor beta chains drawn from one sample of a study of OX40 agonist ivuxolimab in advanced cancers. Profiled with immunoSEQ multiplex PCR; TCRdb holds only in-frame clones, not every one. Here the sample spans tens of thousands of clones, over 65% being singletons. Here the sequenced sample was CD4+ or CD8+ T cells sorted from blood, taken in a trial of the OX40 agonist ivuxolimab. The origin of the receptors is an adult with an advanced solid tumor such as melanoma, head and neck, liver or kidney cancer. CDR3s include the opening cysteine and the closing phenylalanine or tryptophan. A D gene is named only where the DNA matches it firmly. Where a row states a size, it is once, few, many or the class of an expanded clone; other rows omit it.

>NA|TRBV5-1|few|TRBJ2-1
CASSPQVDNEQFF
TGCGCCAGCAGCCCCCAAGTCGACAATGAGCAGTTCTTC
>TRBD2|TRBV19|NA|TRBJ2-1
CASSIEGSGRYSYNEQFF
TGTGCCAGTAGCATAGAAGGTAGCGGGCGCTACTCCTACAATGAGCAGTTCTTC
>NA|TRBV7-2|NA|TRBJ2-1
CASSLEGSGLEQFF
TGTGCCAGCAGCTTAGAGGGCTCAGGGCTTGAGCAGTTCTTC
>TRBD1|TRBV11-2|once|TRBJ1-2
CASSSTGQANYGYTF
TGTGCCAGCAGCTCAACCGGACAGGCGAACTATGGCTACACCTTC
>NA|TRBV7-2|NA|TRBJ2-4
CASSTDWGRIIQYF
TGTGCCAGCAGCACGGATTGGGGGCGAATCATTCAGTACTTC
>NA|TRBV5-5|NA|TRBJ1-1
CASSLESTEAFF
TGTGCCAGCAGCTTGGAAAGCACTGAAGCTTTCTTT
>TRBD1|TRBV5-1|NA|TRBJ2-3
CASSLAPDRGPDTQYF
TGCGCCAGCAGCTTGGCGCCGGACAGGGGCCCAGATACGCAGTATTTT
>TRBD2|TRBV18|NA|TRBJ2-3
CASSRTSLTDTQYF
TGTGCCAGCTCCCGGACTAGCCTAACAGATACGCAGTATTTT
>TRBD2|TRBV6-4|NA|TRBJ2-3
CASSDSGLEGDTQYF
TGTGCCAGCAGTGACTCGGGACTAGAGGGAGATACGCAGTATTTT
>TRBD2|TRBV7-2|NA|TRBJ2-3
CASSPRTSGGPTDTQYF
TGTGCCAGCAGCCCAAGGACTAGCGGGGGGCCCACAGATACGCAGTATTTT
>NA|TRBV18|NA|TRBJ2-3
CASSPGSVGLDTQYF
TGTGCCAGCTCACCCGGGTCCGTTGGCCTAGATACGCAGTATTTT
>NA|TRBV5-1|NA|TRBJ1-1
CASSPLSLGQGLNEAFF
TGCGCCAGCAGCCCCCTATCCCTTGGGCAGGGGCTCAATGAAGCTTTCTTT
>TRBD1|TRBV7-9|NA|TRBJ1-1
CASSPQGGGTEAFF
TGTGCCAGCAGTCCCCAGGGGGGCGGCACTGAAGCTTTCTTT
>NA|TRBV28|NA|TRBJ1-4
CASSPPVGETNEKLFF
TGTGCCAGCAGTCCCCCCGTGGGGGAAACTAATGAAAAACTGTTTTTT
>NA|TRBV27|NA|TRBJ1-2
CASSSERSNGYTF
TGTGCCAGCAGTTCCGAGCGTTCGAATGGCTACACCTTC
>TRBD2|TRBV5-1|NA|TRBJ2-1
CASSLLGLAAYNEQFF
TGCGCCAGCAGCCTCCTGGGACTAGCGGCCTACAATGAGCAGTTCTTC
>TRBD1|TRBV9|NA|TRBJ2-1
CASSPRTGGNNEQFF
TGTGCCAGCAGCCCTCGGACAGGGGGGAATAATGAGCAGTTCTTC
>NA|TRBV19|NA|TRBJ2-5
CASSRAGVETQYF
TGTGCCAGTAGTCGGGCAGGGGTAGAGACCCAGTACTTC
>NA|TRBV4-3|NA|TRBJ2-2
CASGGQVASELFF
TGCGCCAGCGGGGGGCAGGTAGCTTCGGAGCTGTTTTTT
>NA|TRBV6-6|few|TRBJ1-2
CATLQGSGYTF
TGTGCCACCCTGCAGGGTTCCGGCTACACCTTC
>NA|TRBV18|NA|TRBJ1-3
CASSPPTSSGNTIYF
TGTGCCAGCTCACCCCCCACAAGCTCTGGAAACACCATATATTTT
>TRBD1|TRBV5-1|NA|TRBJ2-1
CASSSGQVGNEQFF
TGCGCCAGCAGCTCGGGACAGGTTGGAAATGAGCAGTTCTTC
>NA|TRBV5-1|NA|TRBJ2-1
CASSLGTSYNEQFF
TGCGCCAGCAGCCTCGGGACTTCCTACAATGAGCAGTTCTTC
>TRBD1|TRBV15|NA|TRBJ2-2
CATSKGQGYTGELLF
TGTGCCACCAGCAAAGGACAGGGATACACCGGGGAGCTGCTTTTT
>NA|TRBV10-3|NA|TRBJ1-3
CAISANHQSGNTIYF
TGTGCCATCAGTGCGAATCACCAATCTGGAAACACCATATATTTT
>NA|TRBV4-3|NA|TRBJ2-7
CASSQDRGLLRGSEQYF
TGCGCCAGCAGCCAAGATCGGGGCCTATTGAGGGGCTCCGAGCAGTACTTC
>TRBD1|TRBV28|NA|TRBJ1-4
CASSPGQGGEKLFF
TGTGCCAGCAGCCCGGGACAGGGAGGGGAAAAACTGTTTTTT
>TRBD1|TRBV6-5|NA|TRBJ1-5
CASRNRGNQPQHF
TGTGCCAGCAGAAACAGGGGGAACCAGCCCCAGCATTTT